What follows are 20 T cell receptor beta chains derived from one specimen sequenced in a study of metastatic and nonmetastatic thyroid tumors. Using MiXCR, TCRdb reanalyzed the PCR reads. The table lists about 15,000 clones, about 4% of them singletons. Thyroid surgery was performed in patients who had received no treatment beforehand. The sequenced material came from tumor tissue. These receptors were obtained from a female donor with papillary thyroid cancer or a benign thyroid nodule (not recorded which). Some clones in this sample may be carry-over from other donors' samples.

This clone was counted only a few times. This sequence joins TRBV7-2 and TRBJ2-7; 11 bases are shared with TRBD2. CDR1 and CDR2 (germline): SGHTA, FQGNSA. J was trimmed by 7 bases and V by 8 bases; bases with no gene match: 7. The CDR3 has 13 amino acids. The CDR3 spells CASQGLAVREQYF. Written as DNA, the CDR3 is TGTGCCAGCCAGGGACTAGCGGTGCGGGAGCAGTACTTC.

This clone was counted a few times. The CDR3 DNA is TGTGCCAGCAGCGGCGGGATTAGGTCTGGCTACACCTTC. Translation gives CASSGGIRSGYTF. The chain couples TRBV6-1 to TRBJ1-2; no clear D gene. V lost 6 bases, J lost 7 bases, and 15 bases lay in between. Germline V gene data show CDR1 as MNHNS and CDR2 as SASEGT. The CDR3 consists of 13 residues.

The CDR3: CSARATGGYGYTF. For the CDR3, the DNA is TGCAGTGCTAGAGCTACAGGGGGCTATGGCTACACCTTC. The chain combines TRBV20-1 with TRBJ1-2; 8 nucleotides line up with TRBD1. The ends lost 1 base at V and 4 bases at J; junction bases unmatched: 2. This CDR3 is built from 13 residues. Germline V gene data show CDR1 as DFQATT and CDR2 as SNEGSKA (reference sequence).

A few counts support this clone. The CDR3 protein is CASSEYLGGFSYEQYF. DNA for the CDR3: TGTGCCAGCAGTGAATATTTGGGGGGCTTTTCCTACGAGCAGTACTTC. The chain combines TRBV6-1 with TRBJ2-7; D tentatively reads TRBD1 or TRBD2 (6 bases each). This CDR3 spans 16 amino acids. CDR1 MNHNS and CDR2 SASEGT come from the germline V gene. The V end was cut by 2 bases, the J end by 1 base, with 15 bases between.

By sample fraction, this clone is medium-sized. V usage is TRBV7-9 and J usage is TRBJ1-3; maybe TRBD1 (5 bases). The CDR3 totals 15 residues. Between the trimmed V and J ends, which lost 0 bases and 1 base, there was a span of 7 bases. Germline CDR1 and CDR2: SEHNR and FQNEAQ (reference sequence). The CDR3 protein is CASSLAGVSGNTIYF. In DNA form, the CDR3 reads TGTGCCAGCAGCTTAGCAGGGGTTTCTGGAAACACCATATATTTT.

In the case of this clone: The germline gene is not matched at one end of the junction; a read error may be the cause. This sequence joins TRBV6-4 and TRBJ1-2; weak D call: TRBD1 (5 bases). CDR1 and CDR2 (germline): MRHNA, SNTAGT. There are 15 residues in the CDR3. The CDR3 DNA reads TGTGCCAGCAGTTACTCGACTTGGGGGGAGTATGGCTACACCTTC. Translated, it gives CASSYSTWGEYGYTF.

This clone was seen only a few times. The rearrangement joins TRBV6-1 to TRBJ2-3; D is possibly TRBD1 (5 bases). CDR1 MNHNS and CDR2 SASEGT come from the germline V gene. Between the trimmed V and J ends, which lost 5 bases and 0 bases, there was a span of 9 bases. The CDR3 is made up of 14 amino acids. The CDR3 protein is CASSRQSSTDTQYF. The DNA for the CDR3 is TGTGCCAGCAGTCGACAGTCTAGCACAGATACGCAGTATTTT.

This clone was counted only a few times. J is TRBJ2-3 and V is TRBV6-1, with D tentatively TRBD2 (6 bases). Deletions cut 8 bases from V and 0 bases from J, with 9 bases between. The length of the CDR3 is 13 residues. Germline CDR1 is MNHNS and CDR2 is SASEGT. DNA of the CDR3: TGTGCCAGCGGAGGGGCTAGCACAGATACGCAGTATTTT. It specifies CASGGASTDTQYF.

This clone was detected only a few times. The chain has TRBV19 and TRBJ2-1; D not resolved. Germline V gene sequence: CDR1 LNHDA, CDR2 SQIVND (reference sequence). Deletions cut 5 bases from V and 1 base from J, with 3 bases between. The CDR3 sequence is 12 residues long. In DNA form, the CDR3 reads TGTGCCAGTAGTGGATCCTACAATGAGCAGTTCTTC. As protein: CASSGSYNEQFF.

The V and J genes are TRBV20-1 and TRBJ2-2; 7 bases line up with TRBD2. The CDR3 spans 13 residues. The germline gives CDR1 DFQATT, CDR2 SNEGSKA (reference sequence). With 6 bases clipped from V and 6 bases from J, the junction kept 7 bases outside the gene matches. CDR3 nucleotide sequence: TGCAGTGCCCCTTCTACTAGCGCCGGGGAGCTGTTTTTT. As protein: CSAPSTSAGELFF.

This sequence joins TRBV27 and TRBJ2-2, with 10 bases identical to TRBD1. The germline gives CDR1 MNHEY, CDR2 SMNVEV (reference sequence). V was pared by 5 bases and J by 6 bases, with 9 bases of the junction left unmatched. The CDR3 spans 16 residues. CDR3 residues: CASSKNRDRGSGELFF. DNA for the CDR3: TGTGCCAGCAGTAAAAACAGGGACAGGGGATCCGGGGAGCTGTTTTTT.

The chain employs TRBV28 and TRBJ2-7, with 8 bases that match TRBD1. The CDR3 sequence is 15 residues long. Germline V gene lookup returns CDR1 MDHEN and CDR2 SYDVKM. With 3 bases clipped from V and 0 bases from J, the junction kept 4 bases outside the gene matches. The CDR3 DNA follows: TGTGCCAGCAGTTTCCAGGGGGCCTTCTCCTACGAGCAGTACTTC. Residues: CASSFQGAFSYEQYF.

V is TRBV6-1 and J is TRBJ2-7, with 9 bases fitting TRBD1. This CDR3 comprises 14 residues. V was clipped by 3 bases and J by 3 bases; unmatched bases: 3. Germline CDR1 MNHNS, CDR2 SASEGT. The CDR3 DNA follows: TGTGCCAGCAGTGAGACAGGGGGAAACTACGAGCAGTACTTC. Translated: CASSETGGNYEQYF.

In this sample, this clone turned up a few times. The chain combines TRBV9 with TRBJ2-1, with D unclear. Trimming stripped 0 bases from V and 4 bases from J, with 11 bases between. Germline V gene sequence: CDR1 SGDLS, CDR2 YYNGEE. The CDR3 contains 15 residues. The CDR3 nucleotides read TGTGCCAGCAGCGTAGATGAGACACCGTACAATGAGCAGTTCTTC. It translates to CASSVDETPYNEQFF.

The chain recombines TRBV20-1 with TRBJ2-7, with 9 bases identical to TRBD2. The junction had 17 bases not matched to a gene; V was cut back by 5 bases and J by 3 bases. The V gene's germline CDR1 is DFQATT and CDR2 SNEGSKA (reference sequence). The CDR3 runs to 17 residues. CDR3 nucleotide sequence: TGCAGTGCTCGAGGCGGGTTTAGCGGGAGTTCGATCTACGAGCAGTACTTC. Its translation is CSARGGFSGSSIYEQYF.

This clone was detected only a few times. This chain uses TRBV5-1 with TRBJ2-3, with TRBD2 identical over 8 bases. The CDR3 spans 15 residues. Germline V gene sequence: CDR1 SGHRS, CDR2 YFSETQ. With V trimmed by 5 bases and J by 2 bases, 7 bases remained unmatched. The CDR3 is CASRESGGHTDTQYF. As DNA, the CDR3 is TGCGCCAGCAGGGAAAGCGGGGGCCACACAGATACGCAGTATTTT.

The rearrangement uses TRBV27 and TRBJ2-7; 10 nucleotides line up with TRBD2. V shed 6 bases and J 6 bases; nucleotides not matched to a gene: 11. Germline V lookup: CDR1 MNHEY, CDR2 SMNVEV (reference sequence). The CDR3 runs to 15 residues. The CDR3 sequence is CASSLWGTSVGEQYF. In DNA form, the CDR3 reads TGTGCCAGCAGCCTATGGGGGACTAGCGTAGGCGAGCAGTACTTC.

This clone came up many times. CDR3 bases: TGTGCCATCAGTGAGTCGGGGCCCTCCGGGGAACAGCCCCAGCATTTT. Its translation: CAISESGPSGEQPQHF. This sequence joins TRBV10-3 and TRBJ1-5; TRBD1 might be the D (5 bases). CDR1 and CDR2 (germline): ENHRY, SYGVKD. Trimming took off 0 bases at V and 7 bases at J, with 16 bases between the two ends. There are 16 residues in the CDR3.

The CDR3 reads CASRRSTGDQPQHF. The CDR3 DNA is TGTGCCAGCAGGCGATCGACAGGGGATCAGCCCCAGCATTTT. The chain employs TRBV2 and TRBJ1-5; TRBD1 matches at 8 bases. Looked up from germline, CDR1 is SNHLY and CDR2 is FYNNEI. Losses at the gene ends were 6 bases for V and 5 bases for J; bases not matched to a gene: 6. This CDR3 is 14 amino acids long.

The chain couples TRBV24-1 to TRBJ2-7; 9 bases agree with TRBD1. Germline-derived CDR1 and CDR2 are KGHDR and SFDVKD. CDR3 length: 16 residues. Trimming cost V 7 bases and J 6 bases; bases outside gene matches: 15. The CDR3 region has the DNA TGTGCCACCAGCGCCTCCGGGACAGGGATTAGGGGCGAGCAGTACTTC. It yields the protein CATSASGTGIRGEQYF.